Here is one TCR beta chain with its context. Its target antigen remains unknown. Base qualities are missing; no much larger clone stands one base away. Only healthy Caucasian donors were included. This entry comes from a study of identical twins (dated by TCRdb to 2016 to 2017). In the study overall: TCR alpha and beta repertoires from monozygotic twins, unrelated adults of various ages and cord blood were deep-sequenced to test whether fetal clonotypes persist. Replicate twin experiments were performed at different times using different library preparation protocols to rule out contamination. The paper as a whole reports these results and caveats: A weaker excess of twin sharing was found in beta out-of-frame sequences because the signal-to-noise ratio was lowered by fewer shared sequences. Because the same donors could not be followed over many years, the conclusions depended on cross-sectional statistical analysis. Invariant T cells such as MAIT and iNKT could partly confound zero-insertion analyses, though diverse VJ usage argued against this for most clonotypes. Fewer insertions were carried by abundant cord blood beta clonotypes, a similar but weaker trend appeared in young adult naive repertoires, and no such trend appeared in memory repertoires. Compared with coincidental sharing between unrelated individuals, out-of-frame TCR alpha sequences shared between twins had an excess of sequences with low generation probability. In monozygotic twins, out-of-frame TCR alpha sharing was systematically underestimated by recombination models, although the models agreed with sharing between unrelated individuals.

The germline V gene (reference sequence) yields SEHNR for CDR1 and FQNEAQ for CDR2. V drops 2 bases and J drops 0 bases, leaving 14 bases in between. The CDR3 sequence holds 16 residues, the cysteine and phenylalanine included. Only the CDR3 portion is preserved as DNA: 48 bases, with reading frame beginning at the first base. Library method: 5' RACE. Reads for this sample came from an Illumina HiSeq 2000. Template switching added a universal primer binding site, and the final cDNA carried a unique molecular identifier that allowed TCR cDNA molecules to be counted accurately. First-strand cDNA for TCR alpha and beta chains was synthesized from specific primers in the conserved constant-segment region. To control for contamination, every cDNA library was double barcoded, receiving both a SMART-Mk sample barcode and Illumina barcodes. TruSeq adapter sequences along with Illumina sample barcodes were introduced in two successive PCR steps. Sequencing of the TCR alpha and beta cDNA libraries was done on the Illumina HiSeq platform using custom primers. Per the original workflow: Unique molecular identifiers were extracted from raw reads with MiGEC, and CDR3 positions were determined with MiXCR. For each individual, recombination models were inferred using an EM algorithm with the repgenHMM and IGoR tools. The tcR package in R was used for shared clonotype analysis, with sharing normalized by the product of cloneset sizes. To study raw recombination free of thymic and clonal selection effects, out-of-frame nonproductive sequences were analyzed. Clones were called with MiXCR by TCRdb after fastp trimmed the public reads at Q25, and only in-frame beta chains were retained. Each entry is one CDR3 protein sequence, shown with its most common DNA and genes. None of the V and J calls come from the authors' own analysis; TCRdb made them. The sample table holds some 1,600,000 distinct CDR3 sequences, of which around 29% were seen once. Of the sample, approximately 0.25% falls within the top ten clones.

The sequence links TRBV7-9 to TRBJ2-7; tentative D gene TRBD1, with 6 bases matching. The sequence was obtained from a newborn girl in good health. Input material: cord blood. The CDR3 reads CASSLLRDTDSYEQYF. At the DNA level, the sequence is TGTGCCAGCAGCTTACTCCGGGACACGGACTCCTACGAGCAGTACTTC. With all but the CDR3 taken from the reference TRBV7-9 and TRBJ2-7 genes, the full variable domain is: DTGVSQNPRHKITKRGQNVTFRCDPISEHNRLYWYRQTLGQGPEFLTYFQNEAQLEKSRLLSDRFSAERPKGSFSTLEIQRTEQGDSAMYLCASSLLRDTDSYEQYFGPGTRLTVT.